These 16 T cell receptor delta chains came from one sample sequenced in a study of Vδ1+ human thymocytes. Broader study findings: In the thymus, TRG and TRD repertoires looked highly polyclonal with Gaussian CDR3 lengths.

No antigen has been identified for these receptors. RNA was extracted from the cells and then reverse transcribed. Multiplex PCR used pooled V-gene forward primers and a constant-region reverse primer to amplify CDR3s. TCRdb reprocessed the multiplex PCR reads through CATT. The sample carries under 30,000 delta-chain clones, under 8.5% recorded once. Sequencing input: Vdelta1+ gamma-delta thymocytes from the thymus. The subset here: FACS-sorted CD3+ TCRalphabeta- TCRVdelta1+ TCRVdelta2- thymocytes. The source of these receptors is a girl under three years old who had congenital heart surgery.

Concerning this clone: Other DNA sequences of this sample code for an identical CDR3. V gene TRDV1 combines with J gene TRDJ1; possibly TRDD3 for D (5 bases). Germline V CDR1 and CDR2: TSWWSYY, QGS. This CDR3 has 20 amino acids. Trimming shortened V by 3 bases and J by 0 bases, and 26 bases separated the two germline ends. The CDR3 DNA is TGTGCTCTTGGGGACCTCCAACCTTACTATACGCTATGGTACACCGATAAACTCATCTTT. As protein: CALGDLQPYYTLWYTDKLIF.

This chain joins TRDV1 and TRDJ1; a weak D match, TRDD3 (8 bases). The ends were cut back, 6 bases at V and 1 base at J, with 45 bases in the middle. Germline V gives CDR1 TSWWSYY, CDR2 QGS. The CDR3 has 25 amino acids. DNA for the CDR3: TGTGCTCTTGGCCCTAGGGGACCCCTTCCTGCATACTCTCCTTGGGGGATCCAGTTCACCGATAAACTCATCTTT. It specifies CALGPRGPLPAYSPWGIQFTDKLIF.

For the J gene the call is TRDJ1; the V gene lacks a call; TRDD3 is taken as the D call from the table, unchecked against the DNA. The CDR3 is made up of 15 amino acids. CDR3 sequence reads: CALGEGSAYTDKLIF. The CDR3 nucleotides read TGTGCTCTTGGGGAAGGGTCGGCGTACACCGATAAACTCATCTTT.

V usage is TRDV1 and J usage is TRDJ1, with D possibly TRDD3 on 5 matching bases. The V gene lost 9 bases and the J gene lost 8 bases, with 22 bases spanning the gap. Germline V gene lookup returns CDR1 TSWWSYY and CDR2 QGS. The CDR3 has 14 amino acids. This CDR3 reads CALAAVLGSPKLIF. As DNA, the CDR3 is TGTGCTCTCGCCGCAGTTCTGGGTAGCCCAAAACTCATCTTT.

This clone was found a few times. One end of the junction fails to match germline, which may point to a read error. This sequence joins TRDV1 and TRDJ1, with 13 bases fitting TRDD3. The CDR3 has 21 residues. Per the germline V gene, CDR1 is TSWWSYY and CDR2 is QGS. Here the CDR3 DNA reads TGTGCTCTACTCGACTTACATGTACTGGGGGATACGGTACGTAACACCGATAAGCTCATCTTT. Its protein product is CALLDLHVLGDTVRNTDKLIF.

As regards this clone: Other DNA sequences within the sample encode an identical CDR3. The chain joins TRDV1 to TRDJ1; 10 bases match TRDD3. The CDR3 is 17 amino acids. Germline lookup yields CDR1 TSWWSYY and CDR2 QGS. V shed 3 bases and J 3 bases; nucleotides not matched to a gene: 10. The chain's CDR3 is CALGDLRGDTPSDKLIF. As DNA, the CDR3 is TGTGCTCTTGGGGACCTACGGGGGGATACGCCCTCCGATAAACTCATCTTT.

This clone was recorded a few times. The rearrangement joins TRDV1 to TRDJ1; 10 bases are shared with TRDD3. CDR1 and CDR2 from the germline V gene are TSWWSYY and QGS. J lost 2 bases, V lost 0 bases, and 12 bases had no gene match. This CDR3 spans 19 amino acids. The CDR3 sequence is CALGELFVGGIRRTDKLIF. Here the CDR3 DNA reads TGTGCTCTTGGGGAACTATTTGTTGGGGGGATACGGCGAACCGATAAACTCATCTTT.

This clone was observed a handful of times. This chain uses TRDV1 with TRDJ1; 13 bases map to TRDD3. V was pared by 0 bases and J by 10 bases, with 20 bases of the junction left unmatched. The length of the CDR3 is 20 residues. Germline V gene sequence: CDR1 TSWWSYY, CDR2 QGS. CDR3 DNA: TGTGCTCTTGGGGAACTAAATTCGGGGCCCCATACTGGGGGATACGAGGTACTCATCTTT. Residues: CALGELNSGPHTGGYEVLIF.

This clone was counted a few times. The V gene is TRDV1, the J gene TRDJ1, with 9 bases matching TRDD3. V lost 0 bases to trimming and J lost 0 bases; unmatched junction nucleotides: 14. In germline, CDR1 is TSWWSYY, CDR2 QGS. This CDR3 is 20 amino acids long. CDR3 protein: CALGELTKKTGGRHTDKLIF. The CDR3 DNA sequence: TGTGCTCTTGGGGAACTTACCAAAAAAACTGGGGGACGCCACACCGATAAACTCATCTTT.

The V call is TRDV1, the J call TRDJ1, with 8 bases aligning to TRDD3. Trimming cost V 2 bases and J 0 bases; bases outside gene matches: 14. Germline CDR1 reads TSWWSYY; CDR2 reads QGS. The CDR3 is 19 residues long. The DNA of the CDR3 is TGTGCTCTTGGGGAAGGCCCCGTACTGGGGGCCCAGTACACCGATAAACTCATCTTT. Amino acids: CALGEGPVLGAQYTDKLIF.

No V gene was called, and the J gene is TRDJ1; the table calls TRDD3, which could not be checked here. CDR3 length: 23 amino acids. CDR3 sequence (DNA): TGTGCTCTTGGGGATCCACCAGGCCTTCCTCGGCTGGGGGACCTCCGGTCTACCGATAAACTCATCTTT. It yields the protein CALGDPPGLPRLGDLRSTDKLIF.

This rearrangement joins TRDV1 to TRDJ1, with 9 bases identical to TRDD3. The CDR3 spans 23 residues. Germline V gives CDR1 TSWWSYY, CDR2 QGS. J lost 0 bases, V lost 5 bases, and 28 bases had no gene match. Here the CDR3 DNA reads TGTGCTCTTGGGCCACCTCCCCCATCATTGGTACTGGGGGACCCACCCTACACCGATAAACTCATCTTT. Translated: CALGPPPPSLVLGDPPYTDKLIF.

With respect to this clone: Other DNA sequences of this sample code for an identical CDR3. No call was made for the V gene; the J gene is TRDJ1; TRDD3 is taken as the D call from the table, unchecked against the DNA. The CDR3 totals 20 residues. CDR3 DNA sequence: TGTGCTCTTGGGGAACGGCTCACTAGACGGTGGAATGCTCACGCCGATAAACTCATCTTT. Protein product: CALGERLTRRWNAHADKLIF.

A remark on this clone: At one end the junction does not follow the germline gene, possibly because of a read error. This sequence joins TRDV1 and TRDJ1; 11 bases line up with TRDD3. This CDR3 is built from 19 residues. Germline V gives CDR1 TSWWSYY, CDR2 QGS. CDR3 bases: TGTGCTCTCTTGGGGGATACGCGAATACCACGCCGGTACACCGATAAACTCACCTTT. This encodes CALLGDTRIPRRYTDKLTF.

This chain uses TRDV1 with TRDJ1; 7 bases match TRDD3. CDR1 TSWWSYY and CDR2 QGS come from the germline V gene. The V segment lost 1 base and the J segment 0 bases; nucleotides outside the gene matches: 11. This CDR3 comprises 18 residues. CDR3 amino acids: CALGEPLWDTAHTDKLIF. CDR3 DNA: TGTGCTCTTGGGGAACCGTTGTGGGATACAGCCCACACCGATAAACTCATCTTT.

The V and J genes are TRDV1 and TRDJ1; D might be TRDD3 (5 bases). This CDR3 is built from 17 residues. Germline CDR1 reads TSWWSYY; CDR2 reads QGS. The V end lost 1 base, the J end lost 2 bases, and 17 bases lay between the germline ends. In DNA, the CDR3 is TGTGCTCTTGGGGAACGTCCTCGGGGAGTTACGACCGATAAACTCATCTTT. Translated, it gives CALGERPRGVTTDKLIF.